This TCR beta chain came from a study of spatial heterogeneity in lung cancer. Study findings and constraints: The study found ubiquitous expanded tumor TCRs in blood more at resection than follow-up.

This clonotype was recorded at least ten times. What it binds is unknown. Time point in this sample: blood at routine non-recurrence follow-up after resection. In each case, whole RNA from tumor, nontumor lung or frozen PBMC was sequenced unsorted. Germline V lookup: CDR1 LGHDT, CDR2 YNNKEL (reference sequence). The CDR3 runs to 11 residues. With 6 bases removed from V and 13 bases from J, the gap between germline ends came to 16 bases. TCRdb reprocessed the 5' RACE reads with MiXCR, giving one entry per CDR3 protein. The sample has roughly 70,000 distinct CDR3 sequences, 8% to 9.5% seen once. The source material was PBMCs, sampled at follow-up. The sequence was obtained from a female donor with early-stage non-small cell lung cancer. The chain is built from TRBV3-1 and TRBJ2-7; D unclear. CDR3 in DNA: TGTGCCAGCAGGTCATACGAGACTTTTTACTTC. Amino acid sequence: CASRSYETFYF.